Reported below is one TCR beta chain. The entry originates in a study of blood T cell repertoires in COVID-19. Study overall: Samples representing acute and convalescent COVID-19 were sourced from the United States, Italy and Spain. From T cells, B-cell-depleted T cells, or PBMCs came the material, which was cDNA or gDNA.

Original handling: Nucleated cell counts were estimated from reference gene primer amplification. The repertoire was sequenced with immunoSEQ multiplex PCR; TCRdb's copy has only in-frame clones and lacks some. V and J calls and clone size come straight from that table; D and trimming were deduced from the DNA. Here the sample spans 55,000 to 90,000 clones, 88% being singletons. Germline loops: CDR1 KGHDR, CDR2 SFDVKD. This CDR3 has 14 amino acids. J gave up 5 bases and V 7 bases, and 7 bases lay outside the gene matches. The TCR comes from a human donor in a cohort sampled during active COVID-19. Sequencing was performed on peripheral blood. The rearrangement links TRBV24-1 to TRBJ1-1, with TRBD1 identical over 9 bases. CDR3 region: CATSPTGGPTEAFF. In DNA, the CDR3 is TGTGCCACCAGCCCAACAGGGGGCCCGACTGAAGCTTTCTTT.